The entry below gives a single T cell receptor (beta chain) sequence along with its context. This clonotype has just a few counts. Its antigen target is currently unknown. No much larger clone exists at a distance of one base, and base qualities are not known. The data stem from a study of human T cells and chemical hapten exposure (dated by TCRdb to the early 2020s). For the wider study: For sensitization, 2% DPC in acetone was applied to a roughly 2 cm by roughly 2 cm area of upper inner arm skin. Weekly therapeutic DPC doses were additionally applied to the scalp of patients throughout the roughly 23-week study period. Patch testing on the upper back used Finn chambers containing 0.01% DPC, with scoring done after 6 days according to International Contact Dermatitis Research Group standards. The mostly female patient cohort included alopecia areata with under or over 50% scalp involvement, alopecia totalis and alopecia universalis. The libraries were sequenced as a pool, and the TCR yield per sample differed mostly because of small variations in library volumes within the pool. This study followed changes in the peripheral blood TCR repertoire in vivo during primary and secondary sensitization of alopecia patients to the hapten diphenylcyclopropenone (DPC). Blood samples were taken from patients before sensitization (week 0) and at 2, 6 and about 24 weeks after DPC sensitization. Approximately 30 alopecia patients provided blood for TCR sequencing at one to four time points (pre-sensitization, 2, 6 and 24 weeks). Results and caveats for the whole study, not just this receptor: After repeated subsampling, the strength of the expansion versus patch-test correlation and the threshold at which it became significant changed. Because every patient had alopecia, a presumed autoimmune disease, the patients' immune response might differ from that of healthy individuals. The number of PT1 expanded TCRs positively correlated with patch test score, significant at thresholds 8, 16 and 32 but not 4. Compared with pre-sensitization or healthy control sets, expanded TCRs formed significantly more large CDR3 similarity clusters, which is consistent with antigen-driven responses. DPC sensitization did not change the number of TCRs with a frequency above 1 in 1000, and there was no evidence of changes in global repertoire structure.

Libraries were built with RACE. Sequenced on a NextSeq 500. During library preparation, unique molecular identifiers were attached to individual cDNA molecules so that TCRs could be counted quantitatively and reproducibly. For every blood RNA sample, sequencing covered both the TCR alpha and TCR beta chains. Per the authors' processing: Samples had a median of about 96,000 TCRs, with a range from roughly 20,000 to 690,600. V, J and CDR3 annotation of the TCR reads was carried out using the Decombinator software suite. Every sample was subsampled to the same number of TCRs (28,000) for the PS versus PT1 abundance plots. Expanded TCRs were defined as absent before sensitization and observed at least eight times at the 2-week time point. In-frame beta chains were kept once TCRdb had trimmed the public reads at Q25 with fastp and called clones with MiXCR. Entries are consolidated by CDR3 protein sequence, retaining the most common genes and DNA. TCRdb, not the authors, supplied the V and J calls. A total of about 82,000 distinct CDR3 sequences appear in this sample, around 6.7% of them only once. 1% to 1.5% of the sample is taken by the ten largest.

What the time point label conveys for this sample: patch test 2, 6 weeks after DPC sensitization. The sample's treatment or condition label is to be understood as: therapeutic diphenylcyclopropenone sensitization with weekly scalp DPC. At each patch-test visit, blood was drawn before the patch test was applied. Patients were considered eligible if aged 18 to 70, diagnosed with alopecia and deemed suitable for DPC therapy, and patients were excluded if pregnant. Unfractionated whole blood was collected in Tempus Blood RNA tubes, and total RNA was extracted from that blood. According to the germline V gene (reference sequence), CDR1 reads DFQATT and CDR2 reads SNEGSKA. At the junction V is shortened by 7 bases and J by 1 base, with 16 bases in between. The CDR3 runs 14 residues from the cysteine to the phenylalanine. The kept DNA is CDR3 alone, 42 bases in frame from the first base.

This clonotype was obtained from a woman in her 30s with alopecia areata. Some clones in this sample may be carry-over from other donors' samples. The sample in question was whole blood, obtained in connection with sensitization to the hapten diphenylcyclopropenone (DPC). Rearrangement joined TRBV20-1 to TRBJ1-1; no D gene can be assigned with confidence. The nucleotide sequence reads as follows: TGCAGTGTAGGGTCGAGGGTAAAGAACACTGAAGCTTTCTTT. This gives the protein CSVGSRVKNTEAFF.